These 21 T cell receptor beta chains originate from one sample sequenced in a study of blood T cell repertoires in COVID-19. Measured with immunoSEQ multiplex PCR; TCRdb has only the in-frame clones, and not every one. The sample includes roughly 120,000 clones, about 81% of them seen just once. The sequenced sample consisted of peripheral blood. These receptor sequences come from a man between 65 and 79 years old with acute or convalescent COVID-19.

The rearrangement links TRBV6-5 to TRBJ1-5, with D uncertain. Germline V CDR1 and CDR2: MNHEY, SVGAGI. The V end lost 4 bases, the J end lost 5 bases, and 9 bases lay between the germline ends. The CDR3 is made up of 13 amino acids. CDR3 in amino acids: CASSLNSYQPQHF. CDR3 DNA: TGTGCCAGCAGTTTGAACAGCTATCAGCCCCAGCATTTT.

This chain connects TRBV10-3 to TRBJ2-1; 13 positions match TRBD2. In germline, CDR1 is ENHRY, CDR2 SYGVKD. Trimming took 5 bases from V and 0 from J; bases not matched to a gene: 4. The CDR3 contains 17 residues. The CDR3: CAISTSGGALSYNEQFF. Here the CDR3 DNA reads TGTGCCATCAGTACTAGCGGGGGGGCGCTCTCCTACAATGAGCAGTTCTTC.

The chain carries TRBV30 and TRBJ1-2; 8 bases agree with TRBD1. J was trimmed by 5 bases and V by 4 bases; bases with no gene match: 3. This CDR3 contains 12 residues. CDR1 is GTSNPN and CDR2 is SVGIG in the germline V gene (reference sequence). The CDR3 coding sequence is TGTGCCTGGAACCAGGGGGCGTATGGCTACACCTTC. It codes for CAWNQGAYGYTF.

The rearrangement links TRBV3-1 (or the pseudogene TRBV3-2) to TRBJ1-2; 10 positions match TRBD1. Germline lookup yields CDR1 LGHDT and CDR2 YNNKEL (reference sequence). This CDR3 comprises 13 residues. V shed 4 bases, J shed 7 bases, and the junction held 3 bases outside the gene matches. The CDR3 loop reads CASSLGQGFGYTF. The CDR3 DNA is TGTGCCAGCAGCCTGGGACAGGGGTTTGGCTACACCTTC.

The V gene is TRBV7-9, the J gene TRBJ1-1; tentatively, D is TRBD1 (6 bases). CDR1 and CDR2 from the germline V gene are SEHNR and FQNEAQ (reference sequence). V dropped 3 bases and J dropped 2 bases, with 7 bases sitting between them. CDR3 size: 13 residues. CDR3 region: CASSLDRNTEAFF. The CDR3 DNA is TGTGCCAGCAGCTTGGACAGAAACACTGAAGCTTTCTTT.

V usage is TRBV6-5 and J usage is TRBJ1-6; D is undetermined. CDR1 is MNHEY and CDR2 is SVGAGI in the germline V gene. The CDR3 extends over 16 amino acids. V was pared by 3 bases and J by 0 bases, with 9 bases between. The CDR3 bases are TGTGCCAGCAGTTATGGTGTGAGCTCCTATAATTCACCCCTCCACTTT. This sequence encodes CASSYGVSSYNSPLHF.

Details on this clone: The sample holds other DNA sequences that translate to the same CDR3. This rearrangement joins TRBV20-1 to TRBJ2-3, with unresolved D. Germline CDR1 reads DFQATT; CDR2 reads SNEGSKA (reference sequence). The CDR3 is 11 amino acids. Trimming took 5 bases from V and 5 from J, leaving 8 bases between them. In DNA, the CDR3 is TGCAGTGCTCCGCGTGGAGATACGCAGTATTTT. This sequence encodes CSAPRGDTQYF.

The genes are TRBV6-5 and TRBJ2-7; D may be TRBD1 (5 bases). Trimming left V 8 bases short and J 0 bases short, with 17 bases between. The CDR3 is made up of 15 amino acids. Germline V gene sequence: CDR1 MNHEY, CDR2 SVGAGI. The CDR3 here is CASASVTGGSYEQYF. The CDR3 bases are TGTGCCAGCGCGTCGGTAACAGGCGGCTCCTACGAGCAGTACTTC.

The chain uses TRBV9 and TRBJ2-7, with TRBD1 as a possible D gene (5 bases). CDR3 size: 15 residues. V lost 2 bases and J 3 bases, leaving 15 bases between the germline ends. Germline V gives CDR1 SGDLS, CDR2 YYNGEE. The CDR3 nucleotides read TGTGCCAGCAGCGTGGACAAGGGATCGGACTACGAGCAGTACTTC. This encodes CASSVDKGSDYEQYF.

This clone occurred a few times. The V gene is TRBV28, the J gene TRBJ1-6; the match to TRBD1 covers 9 bases. Germline V gene data show CDR1 as MDHEN and CDR2 as SYDVKM. V lost 6 bases to trimming and J lost 2 bases; unmatched junction nucleotides: 5. There are 16 residues in the CDR3. The CDR3 DNA sequence: TGTGCCAGCAGGAACCGGGACAGGGCCTATAATTCACCCCTCCACTTT. Translated: CASRNRDRAYNSPLHF.

The table lists this clone with a count of one. The chain recombines TRBV2 with TRBJ1-4; D is unresolved. Germline lookup yields CDR1 SNHLY and CDR2 FYNNEI. This CDR3 has 13 residues. V was clipped by 3 bases and J by 10 bases, with 12 bases between them. In nucleotides, the CDR3 is TGTGCCAGCAGTGATGGGCCAGTTGGAAAACTGTTTTTT. It is translated as CASSDGPVGKLFF.

This clone was observed a handful of times. The chain employs TRBV6-5 and TRBJ1-2, with TRBD1 identical over 8 bases. The ends lost 2 bases at V and 4 bases at J; junction bases unmatched: 6. Germline V gene lookup returns CDR1 MNHEY and CDR2 SVGAGI. This CDR3 is built from 15 residues. The CDR3, as DNA: TGTGCCAGCAGTTACAGGACCGACAGGGGCTATGGCTACACCTTC. The encoded protein is CASSYRTDRGYGYTF.

About this clone: This sample also contains other DNA sequences that code for the same CDR3. The rearrangement uses TRBV14 and TRBJ1-5; the D is unclear. CDR3 length: 14 amino acids. From germline, CDR1 is SGHDN and CDR2 FVKESK. V was trimmed by 4 bases and J by 4 bases, leaving 11 bases between them. The CDR3 loop is CASSLRGGNQPQHF. Here the CDR3 DNA reads TGTGCCAGCAGCCTTCGGGGTGGAAATCAGCCCCAGCATTTT.

The V call is TRBV3-1 (or the pseudogene TRBV3-2), the J call TRBJ2-1, with TRBD1 as a possible D gene (5 bases). Germline V gene lookup returns CDR1 LGHDT and CDR2 YNNKEL (reference sequence). The CDR3 length is 13 residues. The V gene lost 5 bases and the J gene lost 7 bases, with 12 bases spanning the gap. The CDR3 reads CASSFHRMNEQFF. The CDR3 DNA reads TGTGCCAGCAGCTTCCACAGGATGAATGAGCAGTTCTTC.

V and J are TRBV28 and TRBJ1-3; 8 bases line up with TRBD1. Looked up from germline, CDR1 is MDHEN and CDR2 is SYDVKM. The CDR3 loop spans 15 amino acids. The V gene end was trimmed by 7 bases and the J gene end by 4 bases; junction bases not matched to a gene: 9. Here the CDR3 reads CASILADRAGNTIYF. CDR3 bases: TGTGCCAGCATTCTTGCGGACAGGGCAGGAAACACCATATATTTT. Full variable domain (outside the CDR3, taken from reference TRBV28 and TRBJ1-3): DVKVTQSSRYLVKRTGEKVFLECVQDMDHENMFWYRQDPGLGLRLIYFSYDVKMKEKGDIPEGYSVSREKKERFSLILESASTNQTSMYLCASILADRAGNTIYFGEGSWLTVV.

The chain employs TRBV5-1 and TRBJ2-4; 12 nucleotides match TRBD1. Germline-derived CDR1 and CDR2 are SGHRS and YFSETQ. Trimming cost V 2 bases and J 3 bases; bases outside gene matches: 6. CDR3 length equals 17 residues. The DNA for the CDR3 is TGCGCCAGCAGCTTCGGGACAGGGGGCGGAATCAAAAACATTCAGTACTTC. It codes for CASSFGTGGGIKNIQYF.

The rearrangement joins TRBV7-9 to TRBJ1-2; tentatively, D is TRBD1 (5 bases). Between the trimmed V and J ends, which lost 7 bases and 6 bases, there was a span of 18 bases. CDR3 length equals 14 residues. The germline V gene has CDR1 SEHNR and CDR2 FQNEAQ (reference sequence). CDR3 loop: CASTRAGWGNGYTF. In DNA, the CDR3 is TGTGCCAGCACCAGGGCAGGATGGGGCAATGGCTACACCTTC.

V and J are TRBV9 and TRBJ2-7; D is perhaps TRBD2 (5 bases). The length of the CDR3 is 11 residues. The V end lost 3 bases, the J end lost 7 bases, and 8 bases lay between the germline ends. Germline assignment: CDR1 SGDLS and CDR2 YYNGEE. The CDR3 sequence: CASSDPGEQYF. For the CDR3, the DNA is TGTGCCAGCAGCGACCCGGGAGAGCAGTACTTC.

This clone was recorded a few times. The chain couples TRBV4-2 to TRBJ2-7; the match to TRBD1 covers 8 bases. V lost 6 bases to trimming and J lost 1 base; unmatched junction nucleotides: 14. The length of the CDR3 is 17 residues. Looked up from germline, CDR1 is LGHNA and CDR2 is YNFKEQ. The CDR3 DNA is TGTGCCAGCAGTCCAAGCGCAGGGGGCTTACTTTCCTACGAGCAGTACTTC. Its translation is CASSPSAGGLLSYEQYF.

CDR3 amino acids: CASSQDGGRAYNEQFF. CDR3 coding DNA: TGCGCCAGCAGCCAAGACGGCGGGAGGGCCTACAATGAGCAGTTCTTC. V and J are TRBV4-1 and TRBJ2-1; 9 bases fit TRBD2. J was trimmed by 2 bases and V by 0 bases; bases with no gene match: 2. The CDR3 consists of 16 residues. Germline V CDR1 and CDR2: MGHRA, YSYEKL.

This CDR3 reads CASSLEGSGRAYNEQFF. In DNA, the CDR3 is TGTGCCAGCAGCTTAGAGGGCAGCGGGAGGGCCTACAATGAGCAGTTCTTC. The chain couples TRBV7-9 to TRBJ2-1; TRBD2 aligns across 10 bases. The CDR3 is 17 residues long. From germline, CDR1 is SEHNR and CDR2 FQNEAQ (reference sequence). Unmatched junction bases numbered 5, after V lost 1 base and J lost 2 bases.